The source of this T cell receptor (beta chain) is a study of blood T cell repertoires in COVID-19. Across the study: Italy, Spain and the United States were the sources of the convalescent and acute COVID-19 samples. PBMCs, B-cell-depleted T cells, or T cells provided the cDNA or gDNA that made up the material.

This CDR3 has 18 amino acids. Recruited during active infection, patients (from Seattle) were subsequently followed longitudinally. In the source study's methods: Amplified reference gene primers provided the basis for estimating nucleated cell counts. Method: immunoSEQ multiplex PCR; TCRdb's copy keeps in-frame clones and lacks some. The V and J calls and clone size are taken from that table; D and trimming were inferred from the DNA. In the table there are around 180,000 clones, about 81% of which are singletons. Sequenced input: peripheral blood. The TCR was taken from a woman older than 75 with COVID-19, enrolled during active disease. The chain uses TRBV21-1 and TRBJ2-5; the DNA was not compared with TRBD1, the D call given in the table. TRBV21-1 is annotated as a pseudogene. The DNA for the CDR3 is TGTGCCAGCAGCAGCACTGGCCTGGACAGGGGGGAACTCGAGACCCAGTACTTC. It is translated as CASSSTGLDRGELETQYF.